What follows describes a single T cell receptor (beta chain). The antigen remains undetermined. The data stem from a study of T cell responses to AZD1222 COVID-19 vaccine. Study results and caveats: Spike-specific TCR breadth and depth went up after people got two AZD1222 doses. The reported proportion of spike-specific TCRs targeting unmutated variant regions was nearly half.

The assay was immunoSEQ multiplex PCR, and TCRdb's table has in-frame clones only and misses some. The repertoire holds over 110,000 clones, with about 90% as singletons. The CDR3 covers 13 residues. V lost 0 bases and J 0 bases, leaving 3 bases between the germline ends. From germline, CDR1 is SGHDN and CDR2 FVKESK. Source: peripheral blood, taken 28 days after the second AZD1222 dose. The sequence derives from an adult who received the AZD1222 COVID-19 vaccine. The rearrangement joins TRBV14 to TRBJ2-7; D is ambiguous. The CDR3 loop reads CASSQDTSYEQYF. CDR3 nucleotide sequence: TGTGCCAGCAGCCAAGATACCTCCTACGAGCAGTACTTC.